This TCR beta chain was sequenced during a study of PD-1 blockade in mismatch repair-deficient tumors (TCRdb year 2017). In the study overall: Between late 2013 and late 2016, the trial enrolled roughly 85 consecutive patients with over 10 mismatch repair-deficient cancer types, every one of whom had been previously treated and was progressing. Deep sequencing of TCR CDR3 regions was used to track tumor-associated T cell clones in peripheral blood of patients responding to PD-1 blockade. Study-wide conclusions, independent of this receptor: Rapid expansion after pembrolizumab followed by contraction, generally before radiologic responses, was shown by tumor-resident clones, which were often undetectable in blood before treatment.

Mismatch repair deficiency in every enrolled patient was established by polymerase chain reaction or immunohistochemistry. TCR sequencing was performed for three patients who responded to pembrolizumab therapy. Pembrolizumab PD-1 blockade was prospectively tested in advanced mismatch repair-deficient cancers, regardless of tissue of origin, in the phase II trial. Peripheral blood T cell samples were serially collected before and at multiple times after PD-1 blockade was started. Blood sampling times were reported as weeks after the first pembrolizumab dose. The library came from the immunoSEQ multiplex PCR assay. This is the immuneACCESS table as TCRdb keeps it, with only in-frame sequences that have V and J called. A part of the clones is gone; compared with another copy, unresolved V genes explain less than half, and the rest is unexplained. Within this sample are 100,000 or so clones, with approximately 83% of them counted one time only. In total, the top ten clones hold around 6.9% of the sample.

The CDR3 has 14 amino acids, counting the end cysteine and phenylalanine. Just CDR3 DNA is preserved here, 42 bases in frame from base 1. Taken from the germline V gene (reference sequence), the CDR1 and CDR2 loops are LNHNV and YYDKDF. V is trimmed back by 1 base and J by 9 bases, and the junction contains 3 bases that no gene match accounts for. As regards this clone: Its cognate antigen has yet to be identified. No qualities accompany the bases; no much larger clone lies one base away.

The clonotype comes from an adult with mismatch repair-deficient cancer. The sequence is built from TRBV15 and TRBJ2-1; the central 10 bases match TRBD1. Sequenced here: peripheral blood, sampled approximately 35 weeks after starting pembrolizumab. The CDR3 region reads CATSRGTGGFEQFF. The DNA sequence is as follows: TGTGCCACCAGCAGAGGGACAGGGGGGTTTGAGCAGTTCTTC.